This is a list of T cell receptor beta chains from one sample in a study of shared clonotypes between healthy human individuals. The repertoire was sequenced with immunoSEQ multiplex PCR; TCRdb's copy has only in-frame clones and lacks some. In the table there are millions of clones, just under 95% of which are singletons. Sequencing was done on a sample of naive CD8+ T cells sorted from blood. The origin of the receptors is a man between 18 and 29 years old in good health. The CDR3 runs from the conserved cysteine through the conserved F or W. D genes are given only for firm matches. Rows give clone size only sometimes, using once, few, many, or a class for an expanded clone.

.,TRBJ2-2,.,TRBV6-5,CASSYSGTFTGELFF,TGTGCCAGCAGTTACTCCGGGACTTTCACCGGGGAGCTGTTTTTT
.,TRBJ2-7,.,TRBV11-2,CASSQGHTYEQYF,TGTGCCAGCAGCCAGGGACACACCTACGAGCAGTACTTC
.,TRBJ2-5,.,TRBV11-1,CASSPSGIQETQYF,TGTGCCAGCAGCCCCAGCGGTATCCAAGAGACCCAGTACTTC
.,TRBJ1-1,.,TRBV27,CASSLYGFTEAFF,TGTGCCAGCAGTTTATATGGGTTTACTGAAGCTTTCTTT
.,TRBJ2-5,TRBD2,TRBV7-6,CASSLVLAEQETQYF,TGTGCCAGCAGCTTAGTGCTAGCGGAACAAGAGACCCAGTACTTC
.,TRBJ2-1,.,TRBV2,CASRLVSYNEQFF,TGTGCCAGCAGGTTGGTCTCGTACAATGAGCAGTTCTTC
.,TRBJ2-7,TRBD1,TRBV11-2,CASSPGQNYEQYF,TGTGCCAGCAGCCCGGGACAGAACTACGAGCAGTACTTC
once,TRBJ2-1,TRBD2,TRBV27,CASTIAGGMYEQFF,TGTGCCAGCACCATAGCGGGAGGAATGTATGAGCAGTTCTTC
.,TRBJ2-1,TRBD2,TRBV7-3,CASSSTSGAIEQFF,TGTGCCAGCAGCTCGACTAGCGGTGCCATTGAGCAGTTCTTC
once,TRBJ2-1,TRBD2,TRBV7-9,CASSLAPGTSGKDNEQFF,TGTGCCAGCAGCTTAGCCCCCGGGACTAGCGGTAAAGACAATGAGCAGTTCTTC
.,TRBJ1-2,.,TRBV9,CASSGLLAGGYGYTF,TGTGCCAGCAGCGGCCTCCTGGCCGGGGGCTATGGCTACACCTTC
.,TRBJ2-7,.,TRBV5-4,CASSFQPNGWLYEQYF,TGTGCCAGCAGCTTCCAGCCCAATGGGTGGTTATACGAGCAGTACTTC
.,TRBJ2-1,TRBD1,TRBV5-1,CASRQGAYNEQFF,TGCGCCAGCCGCCAGGGGGCCTACAATGAGCAGTTCTTC
.,TRBJ1-1,TRBD1,TRBV9,CASSSRQGVTAEAFF,TGTGCCAGCAGCTCCCGACAGGGTGTAACTGCTGAAGCTTTCTTT
.,TRBJ2-4,.,TRBV7-2,CASSLGGMGNIQYF,TGTGCCAGCAGCTTAGGGGGCATGGGAAACATTCAGTACTTC
.,TRBJ1-2,.,TRBV29-1,CSVEALYGYTF,TGCAGCGTTGAAGCTCTCTATGGCTACACCTTC
once,TRBJ2-7,TRBD2,TRBV4-3,CASSQEAGAYEQYF,TGCGCCAGCAGCCAAGAAGCGGGAGCCTACGAGCAGTACTTC
.,TRBJ2-1,TRBD2,TRBV27,CASSSPTSVPSYNEQFF,TGTGCCAGCAGTTCCCCCACTAGCGTACCGTCCTACAATGAGCAGTTCTTC
.,TRBJ2-7,TRBD1,TRBV6-5,CASTDRGQGGEQYF,TGTGCCAGCACCGACAGGGGGCAGGGGGGCGAGCAGTACTTC
.,TRBJ2-2,TRBD2,TRBV7-2,CASSPLAGGSWGELFF,TGTGCCAGCAGCCCCCTAGCGGGAGGGTCGTGGGGGGAGCTGTTTTTT
.,TRBJ1-3,.,TRBV7-9,CASRASGDSGNTIYF,TGTGCCAGCAGGGCTTCAGGGGACTCTGGAAACACCATATATTTT
.,TRBJ2-6,TRBD2,TRBV2,CASRETSGGGTNVLTF,TGTGCCAGCAGGGAGACTAGCGGGGGAGGGACCAACGTCCTGACTTTC
.,TRBJ2-7,TRBD2,TRBV27,CASSLLGGFDEQYF,TGTGCCAGCAGTTTACTGGGAGGGTTCGACGAGCAGTACTTC
.,TRBJ2-1,TRBD2,TRBV6-1,CASSAFSGRATYNEQFF,TGTGCCAGCAGTGCCTTTAGCGGGAGGGCGACCTACAATGAGCAGTTCTTC
.,TRBJ2-3,.,TRBV10-1,CASSELGGDTSTDTQYF,TGCGCCAGCAGTGAGCTGGGGGGGGACACCAGCACAGATACGCAGTATTTT
.,TRBJ1-4,TRBD1,TRBV28,CASSLWGQRGATNEKLFF,TGTGCCAGCAGTTTATGGGGACAGCGGGGGGCAACTAATGAAAAACTGTTTTTT
.,TRBJ2-3,.,TRBV11-2,CASSLTGPVNWDTQYF,TGTGCCAGCAGCTTAACGGGACCAGTGAACTGGGATACGCAGTATTTT
.,TRBJ2-7,TRBD1,TRBV4-1,CASSQEGGQGAYYEQYF,TGCGCCAGCAGCCAAGAGGGCGGACAGGGAGCCTACTACGAGCAGTACTTC
.,TRBJ1-1,.,TRBV29-1,CSVWVDSTEAFF,TGCAGCGTTTGGGTCGACAGTACTGAAGCTTTCTTT
.,TRBJ2-2,TRBD2,TRBV5-6,CASSLGLATNTGELFF,TGTGCCAGCAGCTTGGGACTAGCGACGAACACCGGGGAGCTGTTTTTT